The 20 T cell receptor beta chains below were found in one sample sequenced in a study of blood T cell repertoires in COVID-19. Repertoires were generated with immunoSEQ multiplex PCR, while TCRdb's copy carries only in-frame clones and drops some. The top ten clones hold more than 3% of a sample with about half a million clones, 80% to 90% of them seen once. Material: peripheral blood. These receptors originate from a human donor in a cohort sampled during active COVID-19.

The chain uses TRBV6-4 and TRBJ2-1; 12 bases fit TRBD2. In germline, CDR1 is MRHNA, CDR2 SNTAGT. The CDR3 length is 20 residues. J was trimmed by 4 bases and V by 0 bases; bases with no gene match: 13. The CDR3, as DNA: TGTGCCAGCAGTGACTCCCGTGGGGCTAGCGGGAGGGCCGGGTACAATGAGCAGTTCTTC. Its protein is CASSDSRGASGRAGYNEQFF.

This clone has ten or more counts. V and J are TRBV30 and TRBJ1-5; D is uncertain. Trimming stripped 0 bases from V and 7 bases from J, with 7 bases between. The CDR3 length is 12 residues. The germline V gene encodes CDR1 GTSNPN and CDR2 SVGIG (reference sequence). Here the CDR3 reads CAWSVGGQPQHF. The CDR3 coding sequence is TGTGCCTGGAGTGTAGGCGGCCAGCCCCAGCATTTT.

The V gene is TRBV3-1 (or the pseudogene TRBV3-2), the J gene TRBJ1-2; D is perhaps TRBD1 (5 bases). This CDR3 is built from 15 residues. V was pared by 1 base and J by 0 bases, with 9 bases between. CDR1 is LGHDT, CDR2 YNNKEL, per germline (reference sequence). The CDR3 DNA follows: TGTGCCAGCAGCCAAGGCGGGGCGACTAACTATGGCTACACCTTC. This encodes CASSQGGATNYGYTF.

The V and J genes are TRBV30 and TRBJ1-2; 10 bases are shared with TRBD1. This CDR3 has 15 amino acids. V dropped 3 bases and J dropped 10; count of bases not matched to a gene: 14. Germline lookup yields CDR1 GTSNPN and CDR2 SVGIG (reference sequence). CDR3 in amino acids: CAWSAHLRDRGDYTF. CDR3 in DNA: TGTGCCTGGAGCGCCCATTTGAGGGACAGGGGTGACTACACCTTC.

J is TRBJ1-3 and V is TRBV6-5; no clear D. CDR3 length: 15 residues. Trimming pared 6 bases from V and 0 bases from J, leaving 12 bases between. Germline loops: CDR1 MNHEY, CDR2 SVGAGI. The CDR3: CASRLDFDSGNTIYF. In DNA form, the CDR3 reads TGTGCCAGCAGGCTGGACTTTGACTCTGGAAACACCATATATTTT.

J is TRBJ2-1 and V is TRBV19; TRBD2 matches 10 bases. V lost 7 bases and J lost 10; bases outside the gene matches: 10. The CDR3 runs 14 residues. Germline loops: CDR1 LNHDA, CDR2 SQIVND (reference sequence). DNA of the CDR3: TGTGCCAGTATTAGCGGGAGGCTCTCGGGGGAGCAGTTCTTC. Amino acid sequence: CASISGRLSGEQFF.

The table lists this clone with a count of one. The chain combines TRBV19 with TRBJ1-4; D gene ambiguous. Trimming took 3 bases from V and 2 from J, leaving 13 bases between them. The CDR3 has 16 amino acids. Per the germline V gene, CDR1 is LNHDA and CDR2 is SQIVND (reference sequence). DNA for the CDR3: TGTGCCAGTAGTATGCCCCGTCAGGTGACTAATGAAAAACTGTTTTTT. Translation: CASSMPRQVTNEKLFF.

This clone came up a few times. This chain uses TRBV7-3 with TRBJ1-6; TRBD1 might be the D (5 bases). Germline V gives CDR1 SGHTA, CDR2 FQGTGA. The CDR3 has 15 residues. Between the trimmed V and J ends, which lost 0 bases and 8 bases, there was a span of 11 bases. CDR3 amino acids: CASSLTAGRDSPLHF. CDR3 in DNA: TGTGCCAGCAGCTTAACCGCAGGGAGGGATTCACCCCTCCACTTT.

Remarks on this clone: This sample also contains other DNA sequences that code for the same CDR3. The chain links TRBV30 to TRBJ1-6, with D unresolved. Per germline, CDR1 GTSNPN and CDR2 SVGIG (reference sequence). V was pared by 0 bases and J by 7 bases, with 7 bases between. This CDR3 comprises 13 residues. The CDR3 DNA reads as TGTGCCTGGAGTGTACAGAGCAATTCACCCCTCCACTTT. Amino acids: CAWSVQSNSPLHF.

V usage is TRBV7-9 and J usage is TRBJ2-3; tentative D call: TRBD1 (6 bases). This CDR3 has 15 residues. Trimming left V 5 bases short and J 0 bases short, with 12 bases between. The germline gives CDR1 SEHNR, CDR2 FQNEAQ (reference sequence). Here the CDR3 DNA reads TGTGCCAGCAGCCCACAGGGTAAAAGCACAGATACGCAGTATTTT. Encoded protein: CASSPQGKSTDTQYF.

On this clone: This sample includes further DNA sequences coding for the same CDR3. The chain combines TRBV12-3 or TRBV12-4 with TRBJ1-2; maybe TRBD1 (6 bases). CDR3 length: 12 amino acids. V was cut by 2 bases and J by 5 bases, with 6 bases left in between. DNA for the CDR3: TGTGCCAGCAGTTTACAGGGGTATGGCTACACCTTC. It encodes CASSLQGYGYTF.

The CDR3 spells CASSWDRTNTGELFF. CDR3 sequence (DNA): TGTGCCAGCAGTTGGGACAGAACGAACACCGGGGAGCTGTTTTTT. The chain employs TRBV11-2 and TRBJ2-2, with 7 bases lining up with TRBD1. Trimming at V came to 6 bases and at J to 0 bases, leaving 4 bases not matched to a gene. This CDR3 comprises 15 residues. Germline V lookup: CDR1 SGHAT, CDR2 FQNNGV.

Remarks on this clone: At the DNA level, this CDR3 is encoded by other sequences in the same sample as well. V gene TRBV6-6 combines with J gene TRBJ2-5; tentatively, D is TRBD2 (6 bases). The CDR3 consists of 13 residues. Germline loops: CDR1 MNHNY, CDR2 SVGAGI (reference sequence). Trimming left V 3 bases short and J 4 bases short, with 9 bases between. The CDR3 region has the DNA TGTGCCAGCAGTTATAGGGGAGGAGAGACCCAGTACTTC. Encoded protein: CASSYRGGETQYF.

J is TRBJ2-1 and V is TRBV2, with D possibly matching TRBD2 (6 bases). V was shortened by 3 bases and J by 5 bases, with 11 bases between the two germline ends. Germline V CDR1 and CDR2: SNHLY, FYNNEI. The CDR3 is 14 residues long. CDR3: CASSDGVADNEQFF. CDR3 in DNA: TGTGCCAGCAGTGATGGGGTAGCGGACAATGAGCAGTTCTTC.

The chain couples TRBV29-1 to TRBJ1-5, with 9 bases identical to TRBD1. The CDR3 has 15 residues. Germline CDR1 reads SQVTM; CDR2 reads ANQGSEA. J lost 5 bases, V lost 4 bases, and 9 bases had no gene match. The CDR3 bases are TGCAGCGTTGGAGAGGGACAGGGCCTTTATCAGCCCCAGCATTTT. Translated, it gives CSVGEGQGLYQPQHF.

The chain combines TRBV1 with TRBJ2-7; no DNA check was done on the table's D call, TRBD2. TRBV1 is given as a pseudogene. There are 13 residues in the CDR3. CDR3 amino acids: CTSSQDTGNEQYF. Here the CDR3 DNA reads TGCACCAGCAGCCAAGATACCGGGAACGAGCAGTACTTC.

V and J are TRBV9 and TRBJ2-1, with 12 bases matching TRBD2. Trimming cost V 0 bases and J 9 bases; bases outside gene matches: 7. Germline CDR1 reads SGDLS; CDR2 reads YYNGEE. The length of the CDR3 is 16 residues. In DNA, the CDR3 is TGTGCCAGCAGCGTAGGGAGACTAGCGGGAGTGGCTGAGCAGTTCTTC. Its translation is CASSVGRLAGVAEQFF.

This clone was recorded only once. J is TRBJ2-7 and V is TRBV13; weak D call: TRBD2 (6 bases). This CDR3 comprises 16 residues. Germline V gives CDR1 PRHDT, CDR2 FYEKMQ (reference sequence). V lost 3 bases and J lost 1, with 16 bases in between. In DNA, the CDR3 is TGTGCCAGCAGCTTCCACTCTAGCGAATCTTCCTACGAGCAGTACTTC. Protein: CASSFHSSESSYEQYF.

This clone was counted once. This chain joins TRBV19 and TRBJ2-7; 8 positions match TRBD1. With V trimmed by 9 bases and J by 2 bases, 12 bases remained unmatched. The germline V gene encodes CDR1 LNHDA and CDR2 SQIVND (reference sequence). This CDR3 comprises 15 residues. Here the CDR3 reads CARRQGNCYPYEQYF. In nucleotides, the CDR3 is TGTGCCAGAAGACAGGGGAATTGTTACCCCTACGAGCAGTACTTC. Full variable domain (outside the CDR3, taken from reference TRBV19 and TRBJ2-7): DGGITQSPKYLFRKEGQNVTLSCEQNLNHDAMYWYRQDPGQGLRLIYYSQIVNDFQKGDIAEGYSVSREKKESFPLTVTSAQKNPTAFYLCARRQGNCYPYEQYFGPGTRLTVT.

The CDR3 bases are TGTGCCAGCAGCTTAAGTAGGGAGTTGGGAGAAGCTTTCTTT. This gives the protein CASSLSRELGEAFF. This chain links TRBV11-2 with TRBJ1-1, with D unresolved. Germline values: CDR1 SGHAT, CDR2 FQNNGV. V was shortened by 2 bases and J by 8 bases, with 15 bases between the two germline ends. The CDR3 contains 14 residues.